Shown below are 5 T cell receptor beta chains from a single sample sequenced in a study of shared clonotypes between healthy human individuals (dated by TCRdb to the early 2020s). Libraries were constructed by the immunoSEQ multiplex PCR assay. TCRdb obtained this table from immuneACCESS and retained in-frame rearrangements with V and J assigned. These tables miss some clones; where compared with another copy, unresolved V genes account for less than half of the shortfall, and the remainder is unexplained. For this sample there are roughly 570,000 clones; roughly 98% appear just once. The ten top clones hold approximately 0.3% of the sample. CD8 naive samples consisted of CD45RO-negative cells that were positively selected for CCR7, yielding a CD45RA+CCR7+ population without TemRA cells. The sequencing input was naive CD8+ T cells sorted from blood. Interpreted using the paper, the cell subset or site label stands for: CD45RA+CCR7+. The receptor set was obtained from a man aged 25 to 45 in good health.

The chain employs TRBV11-2 and TRBJ2-1; 10 nucleotides line up with TRBD2. V was pared by 5 bases and J by 8 bases, with 12 bases of the junction left unmatched. From germline, CDR1 is SGHAT and CDR2 FQNNGV. The CDR3 consists of 16 residues. The CDR3 here is CASSLPLAGGRDEQFF. DNA for the CDR3: TGTGCCAGCAGCCTGCCATTAGCGGGAGGCCGGGATGAGCAGTTCTTC. The full variable domain, in which reference TRBV11-2 and TRBJ2-1 provide the parts outside the CDR3, is EAGVAQSPRYKIIEKRQSVAFWCNPISGHATLYWYQQILGQGPKLLIQFQNNGVVDDSQLPKDRFSAERLKGVDSTLKIQPAKLEDSAVYLCASSLPLAGGRDEQFFGPGTRLTVL.

Notes on this clone: This CDR3 is also generated by other DNA sequences in the sample. The V and J genes are TRBV4-1 and TRBJ2-7; TRBD1 or TRBD2 may be the D gene (5 bases each). This CDR3 is 13 amino acids long. V was cut by 0 bases and J by 5 bases, with 8 bases left in between. In germline, CDR1 is MGHRA, CDR2 YSYEKL. This CDR3 is CASSQDRDDEQYF. DNA for the CDR3: TGCGCCAGCAGCCAAGACAGGGACGACGAGCAGTACTTC.

This chain joins TRBV5-8 and TRBJ2-1; D is unclear. The CDR3 totals 10 residues. The germline V gene has CDR1 SGHTS and CDR2 YDEGEE. Between the trimmed V and J ends, which lost 7 bases and 11 bases, there was a span of 10 bases. The CDR3 is CASERQKQFF. CDR3 sequence (DNA): TGTGCCAGCGAACGCCAGAAGCAGTTCTTC.

The CDR3 region is CASSDGDMNTEAFF. The CDR3 DNA reads as TGTGCCAGCAGCGACGGGGACATGAACACTGAAGCTTTCTTT. The chain carries TRBV7-9 and TRBJ1-1, with TRBD1 as a possible D gene (6 bases). There are 14 residues in the CDR3. From germline, CDR1 is SEHNR and CDR2 FQNEAQ (reference sequence). Trimming stripped 5 bases from V and 0 bases from J, with 10 bases between.

In regard to this clone: Other nucleotide sequences in the sample specify the same CDR3. The chain combines TRBV6-5 with TRBJ2-7; 7 nucleotides align to TRBD2. CDR1 and CDR2 (germline): MNHEY, SVGAGI. The CDR3 contains 13 residues. Trimming removed 5 bases from V and 2 bases from J; junction bases left unmatched: 3. This chain's CDR3 is CASSPSGTYEQYF. CDR3 bases: TGTGCCAGCAGTCCTAGCGGTACCTACGAGCAGTACTTC.